One sample yielded the 19 T cell receptor beta chains listed below, sequenced in a study of regulatory T cells in long-lasting Graves disease. Arm-PCR with iRepertoire HTBI primers amplified the CDR3 regions for these TCR beta libraries. Using its own MiXCR run on the multiplex PCR reads, TCRdb lists one record per CDR3 protein. Counted here are roughly 420,000 distinct CDR3 sequences, around 13% occurring once; the ten biggest clones make up roughly a sixth. Time point in this sample: newly diagnosed GD, antithyroid drugs for less than 3 months. The authors made the TCR library using RNA they extracted from PBMCs. These data were also reused for a study on T cells in Graves' hyperthyroidism and ophthalmopathy.

Sample: peripheral blood mononuclear cells (PBMCs), taken at new diagnosis, from a patient treated with antithyroid drugs. These receptors were collected from a woman aged 50 to 60 with Graves disease.

In this sample, this clonotype turned up a few times. This may arise from a read error, as a much more abundant clone is one base away. Since no conserved phenylalanine or tryptophan closes the CDR3, a read error is the likely cause. The chain carries TRBV5-1 and TRBJ2-3; 9 bases are shared with TRBD2. V trimming: 5 bases; J trimming: 3 bases; junction bases outside the gene matches: 7. The CDR3 spans 15 residues. The germline V gene has CDR1 SGHRS and CDR2 YFSETQ. DNA for the CDR3: TGCGCCAGCAGAGACTTTGCGGGAGGGACAGATACGCAGTATATT. Amino acids: CASRDFAGGTDTQYI.

The table lists this clonotype with many counts. The J gene is TRBJ2-7, the V gene TRBV19; 7 bases fit TRBD1. Germline CDR1 LNHDA, CDR2 SQIVND (reference sequence). The CDR3 runs 12 residues. Trimming removed 6 bases from V and 6 bases from J; junction bases left unmatched: 5. CDR3 loop: CASSQYRGEQYF. In DNA form, the CDR3 reads TGTGCCAGTAGCCAATACAGGGGCGAGCAGTACTTC.

This clonotype has at least ten counts. The rearrangement uses TRBV11-2 and TRBJ1-5; D is perhaps TRBD1 (5 bases). The germline V gene has CDR1 SGHAT and CDR2 FQNNGV. The CDR3 extends over 14 amino acids. V was cut by 1 base and J by 4 bases, with 8 bases left in between. The CDR3 loop is CASSLVSGNQPQHF. As DNA, the CDR3 is TGTGCCAGCAGCTTAGTCTCAGGGAATCAGCCCCAGCATTTT. The full variable domain, in which reference TRBV11-2 and TRBJ1-5 provide the parts outside the CDR3, is EAGVAQSPRYKIIEKRQSVAFWCNPISGHATLYWYQQILGQGPKLLIQFQNNGVVDDSQLPKDRFSAERLKGVDSTLKIQPAKLEDSAVYLCASSLVSGNQPQHFGDGTRLSIL.

With regard to this clonotype: With a much larger clone just one base away, this may be a read error. The chain carries TRBV3-1 and TRBJ2-2; 9 bases align to TRBD2. The CDR3 is 14 residues long. Unmatched junction bases numbered 3, after V lost 5 bases and J lost 5 bases. Germline V lookup: CDR1 LGHDT, CDR2 YNNKEL (reference sequence). The CDR3, as DNA: TGTGCCAGCAGCTTAGCGGGGGAAACCGGGGAGCTGTTTTTT. This sequence encodes CASSLAGETGELFF.

V and J are TRBV5-8 and TRBJ2-3; TRBD2 matches at 8 bases. The J segment lost 3 bases and the V segment lost 5 bases, leaving 11 bases of the junction unmatched. In germline, CDR1 is SGHTS, CDR2 YDEGEE. The CDR3 is 16 amino acids. The CDR3 here is CASRPAGAGETDTQYF. CDR3 nucleotides: TGTGCCAGCAGACCAGCGGGAGCGGGAGAAACAGATACGCAGTATTTT.

This clonotype came up many times. V is TRBV12-3 or TRBV12-4 and J is TRBJ2-1; TRBD2 aligns across 11 bases. The CDR3 runs 15 residues. The V and J ends lost 3 bases and 8 bases, in that order; junction bases with no gene match: 6. DNA for the CDR3: TGTGCCAGCAGTTTGGAACTAGCGGGAGCGGATGAGCAGTTCTTC. Encoded protein: CASSLELAGADEQFF.

V and J are TRBV5-1 and TRBJ2-7; D is ambiguous. V lost 4 bases and J 5 bases, leaving 13 bases between the germline ends. The CDR3 runs 13 residues. Germline V CDR1 and CDR2: SGHRS, YFSETQ. The CDR3 DNA sequence: TGCGCCAGCAGCCTTCGGTCCGGGCACGAGCAGTACTTC. This translates into CASSLRSGHEQYF.

In this sample, this clonotype turned up many times. The chain couples TRBV5-1 to TRBJ2-7; D is perhaps TRBD1 (5 bases). Germline CDR1 SGHRS, CDR2 YFSETQ. With 2 bases removed from V and 2 bases from J, the gap between germline ends came to 8 bases. The CDR3 runs to 13 residues. The CDR3 loop is CASSFQGTYEQYF. For the CDR3, the DNA is TGCGCCAGCAGCTTTCAGGGAACCTACGAGCAGTACTTC.

This clonotype has a handful of counts. The genes are TRBV12-3 or TRBV12-4 and TRBJ1-4, with TRBD1 matching 7 bases. This CDR3 contains 16 residues. The V segment lost 6 bases and the J segment 10 bases; nucleotides outside the gene matches: 17. CDR3 loop: CASSLKWGAGGGKLFF. The DNA of the CDR3 is TGTGCCAGCAGCTTAAAGTGGGGGGCAGGGGGTGGAAAACTGTTTTTT.

This clonotype was seen ten or more times. The V and J genes are TRBV5-1 and TRBJ2-1; D unresolved. The germline gives CDR1 SGHRS, CDR2 YFSETQ. CDR3 length: 15 amino acids. V was clipped by 6 bases and J by 2 bases, with 15 bases between them. The CDR3 sequence: CASKEWDTPYNEQFF. CDR3 nucleotides: TGCGCCAGCAAAGAGTGGGATACCCCCTACAATGAGCAGTTCTTC.

There are a few counts of this clonotype. This may be a read error: a much more frequent sequence differs by one nucleotide. The rearrangement uses TRBV5-1 and TRBJ2-3, with 8 nucleotides matching TRBD2. Per the germline V gene, CDR1 is SGHRS and CDR2 is YFSETQ. The CDR3 consists of 14 residues. V shed 4 bases and J 4 bases; nucleotides not matched to a gene: 5. DNA for the CDR3: TGCGCCAGCAGCCTTACTAGCGGAGCAGATACGCAGTATTTT. This gives the protein CASSLTSGADTQYF.

This clonotype has ten or more counts. The chain has TRBV3-1 and TRBJ1-5; D gene ambiguous. This CDR3 region has 15 residues. Germline V gene lookup returns CDR1 LGHDT and CDR2 YNNKEL (reference sequence). Trimming stripped 0 bases from V and 4 bases from J, with 10 bases between. The CDR3 nucleotides are TGTGCCAGCAGCCAAGAATTAACTGGAAATCAGCCCCAGCATTTT. This sequence encodes CASSQELTGNQPQHF.

This clonotype was recorded a few times. The chain carries TRBV10-3 and TRBJ1-5; 7 nucleotides line up with TRBD1. V was pared by 0 bases and J by 11 bases, with 7 bases of the junction left unmatched. This CDR3 has 14 amino acids. The germline V gene encodes CDR1 ENHRY and CDR2 SYGVKD. DNA for the CDR3: TGTGCCATCAGTGAGTCGGCGACAGGGTTGTCCCAGCATTTT. Its protein product is CAISESATGLSQHF.

This clonotype has just a few counts. The chain is built from TRBV7-3 and TRBJ2-2; 11 positions match TRBD2. The CDR3 loop spans 17 amino acids. Germline V gene sequence: CDR1 SGHTA, CDR2 FQGTGA. The V segment lost 2 bases and the J segment 0 bases; nucleotides outside the gene matches: 2. CDR3 protein: CASSLVAGGPNTGELFF. For the CDR3, the DNA is TGTGCCAGCAGCTTAGTAGCGGGAGGGCCGAACACCGGGGAGCTGTTTTTT.

This clonotype has at least ten counts. The chain recombines TRBV6-1 with TRBJ1-1, with 7 nucleotides matching TRBD1. This CDR3 contains 13 residues. V shed 4 bases and J 4 bases; nucleotides not matched to a gene: 3. The germline CDR1 and CDR2 sequences are MNHNS and SASEGT. CDR3 nucleotide sequence: TGTGCCAGCAGTGCCAGGGGGTTCACTGAAGCTTTCTTT. The encoded protein is CASSARGFTEAFF.

The chain uses TRBV7-3 and TRBJ2-2; TRBD2 might be the D (6 bases). Trimming left V 0 bases short and J 4 bases short, with 15 bases between. This CDR3 has 17 residues. Germline CDR1 is SGHTA and CDR2 is FQGTGA. In nucleotides, the CDR3 is TGTGCCAGCAGCTTAACAGGAGGGGCGATACTCACCGGGGAGCTGTTTTTT. Its protein is CASSLTGGAILTGELFF. The full variable domain, completed using reference TRBV7-3 and TRBJ2-2, is GAGVSQTPSNKVTEKGKYVELRCDPISGHTALYWYRQSLGQGPEFLIYFQGTGAADDSGLPNDRFFAVRPEGSVSTLKIQRTERGDSAVYLCASSLTGGAILTGELFFGEGSRLTVL.

The rearrangement joins TRBV5-1 to TRBJ2-7; D ambiguous. The CDR3 is 13 amino acids. From germline, CDR1 is SGHRS and CDR2 YFSETQ. The V gene lost 2 bases and the J gene lost 2 bases, with 8 bases spanning the gap. CDR3: CASSLPDPYEQYF. The CDR3 DNA sequence: TGCGCCAGCAGCTTACCCGACCCCTACGAGCAGTACTTC.

This clonotype was detected ten times or more. The rearrangement uses TRBV3-1 and TRBJ1-1; no definite D call. The CDR3 spans 15 residues. V was shortened by 3 bases and J by 1 base, with 12 bases between the two germline ends. Germline CDR1 reads LGHDT; CDR2 reads YNNKEL (reference sequence). The CDR3 reads CASSQAHGGNTEAFF. The DNA for the CDR3 is TGTGCCAGCAGCCAGGCTCACGGAGGGAACACTGAAGCTTTCTTT. Supplemented by reference TRBV3-1 and TRBJ1-1, the full variable domain reads DTAVSQTPKYLVTQMGNDKSIKCEQNLGHDTMYWYKQDSKKFLKIMFSYNNKELIINETVPNRFSPKSPDKAHLNLHINSLELGDSAVYFCASSQAHGGNTEAFFGQGTRLTVV.

This clonotype was observed a few times. It differs at one base from a far larger clone, so likely a read error. V and J are TRBV6-2 or TRBV6-3 and TRBJ2-3; D call uncertain. The CDR3 consists of 12 residues. Germline V lookup: CDR1 MNHEY, CDR2 SVGEGT. CDR3 protein: CASRADNNEQSF. The CDR3 nucleotides are TGTGCCAGCAGGGCAGACAACAATGAGCAGTCCTTC.